This T cell receptor (beta chain) comes out of a study of blood T cells in healthy people across ages. General observations from the study: Unsorted PBMCs ruled out conclusive naive versus antigen-experienced comparison. Naive T cell percentage by flow cytometry tracked strongly with beta diversity. Diversity figures derived from one million T cells were judged to underestimate the true value.

Using a J-beta primer mix together with a sample-barcoded 5' primer, a second PCR was run for 7 to 11 cycles. TCRdb re-called the 5' RACE reads through MiXCR, storing one row per CDR3 protein. The repertoire holds about 1.4 million distinct CDR3 sequences, with roughly 59% as singletons. This clonotype was seen just once. The antigen is unknown. Each sample provided at least 5.5 micrograms of extracted total RNA. This CDR3 contains 17 residues. Germline assignment: CDR1 SGHRS and CDR2 YFSETQ. Trimming removed 0 bases at V and 0 bases at J, with 14 bases between. The sample taken for sequencing was blood. The chain uses TRBV5-1 and TRBJ2-3; D perhaps matches TRBD1 (5 bases). The TCR sequence derives from a man aged 18 to 29 in good health. As DNA, the CDR3 is TGCGCCAGCAGCTTGGGACTTCGACAGCAGAGCACAGATACGCAGTATTTT. Its translation is CASSLGLRQQSTDTQYF. Supplemented by reference TRBV5-1 and TRBJ2-3, the full variable domain reads KAGVTQTPRYLIKTRGQQVTLSCSPISGHRSVSWYQQTPGQGLQFLFEYFSETQRNKGNFPGRFSGRQFSNSRSEMNVSTLELGDSALYLCASSLGLRQQSTDTQYFGPGTRLTVL.